This T cell receptor (beta chain) was sequenced for a study of CD8+ T cells in alopecia areata. At the level of the study: Treated patients took oral tofacitinib at 5 to 10 mg twice daily. Scalp area affected, as a percentage, set the severity score of treated patients.

As for treatment: oral pan-JAK inhibitor, 5-10 mg twice daily. Alopecia areata patients provided lesional scalp punch biopsies and peripheral blood, both collected for the study. Germline assignment: CDR1 SGHTA and CDR2 FQGNSA. CDR3 length equals 16 residues. V was pared by 4 bases and J by 3 bases, with 18 bases between. The authors extracted RNA and reverse transcribed it into cDNA as the sequencing template. Profiling relied on immunoSEQ multiplex PCR, and the TCRdb table lists in-frame clones only, not all of them. The repertoire consists of fewer than 250,000 clones, with under 80% occurring once and the leading ten covering about 1.3%.

V and J are TRBV7-2 and TRBJ1-2; D is undetermined. The origin of this receptor is a human donor with alopecia areata. The sequencing here drew on CD4+ T cells sorted from blood, taken between weeks 47 and 50, from a patient treated with tofacitinib. CDR3 DNA: TGTGCCAGCAGCTACCACACCGTAACTGGGGACTATGGCTACACCTTC. It yields the protein CASSYHTVTGDYGYTF.